This T cell receptor (beta chain) appears in the sequencing data of a study of blood T cell repertoires in COVID-19. Study-level background: Spain, Italy and the United States supplied samples that represented acute and convalescent COVID-19. The cDNA or gDNA used as material had been derived from T cells, B-cell-depleted T cells, or PBMCs.

In the original processing: Amplification with reference gene primers provided the estimates of nucleated cell counts. Sequenced by immunoSEQ multiplex PCR; TCRdb stores in-frame clones only, minus some. The DNA gave D and trimming, while V, J and clone size come from that table. This repertoire shows roughly 81,000 clones, roughly 88% found once; its top ten account for approximately 2.8%. The sample was peripheral blood. This TCR was recovered from an elderly woman with COVID-19, enrolled during active disease.

Here the CDR3 reads CASRADRGTTSTDTQYF. In DNA form, the CDR3 reads TGTGCCAGCAGGGCGGACAGGGGGACAACTAGCACAGATACGCAGTATTTT. V and J are TRBV9 and TRBJ2-3; TRBD1 matches at 10 bases. The CDR3 extends over 17 amino acids. The V gene's germline CDR1 is SGDLS and CDR2 YYNGEE. V shed 5 bases, J shed 0 bases, and the junction held 9 bases outside the gene matches. The complete variable domain, with remaining parts taken from reference TRBV9 and TRBJ2-3, reads DSGVTQTPKHLITATGQRVTLRCSPRSGDLSVYWYQQSLDQGLQFLIQYYNGEERAKGNILERFSAQQFPDLHSELNLSSLELGDSALYFCASRADRGTTSTDTQYFGPGTRLTVL.